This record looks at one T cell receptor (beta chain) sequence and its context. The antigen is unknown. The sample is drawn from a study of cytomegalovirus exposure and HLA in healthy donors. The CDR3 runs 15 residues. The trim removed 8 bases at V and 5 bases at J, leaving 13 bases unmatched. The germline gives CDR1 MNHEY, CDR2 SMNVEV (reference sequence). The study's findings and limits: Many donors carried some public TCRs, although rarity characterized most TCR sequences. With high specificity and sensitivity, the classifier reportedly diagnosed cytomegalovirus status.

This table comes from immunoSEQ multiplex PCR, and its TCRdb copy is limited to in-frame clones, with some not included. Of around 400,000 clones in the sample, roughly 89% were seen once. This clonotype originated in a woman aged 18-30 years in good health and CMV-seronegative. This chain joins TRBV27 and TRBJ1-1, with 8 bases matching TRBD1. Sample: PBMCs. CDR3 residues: CASSVTGEWWTEAFF. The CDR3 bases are TGTGCCAGCTCGGTGACAGGGGAATGGTGGACTGAAGCTTTCTTT.